The next 29 T cell receptor beta chains were all read from a single sample in a study of T cell responses to AZD1222 COVID-19 vaccine. Produced via immunoSEQ multiplex PCR; TCRdb's table is partial and in-frame only. The data show roughly 100,000 clones, 80% to 90% seen once. The specimen comprised peripheral blood, sampled on day 0 of AZD1222 vaccination. The receptor source for this set is an adult in good health.

The chain has TRBV7-8 and TRBJ2-3; possible D gene TRBD2, 6 bases. V was shortened by 6 bases and J by 2 bases, with 12 bases between the two germline ends. The CDR3 covers 14 residues. The germline CDR1 and CDR2 sequences are SGHVS and FQNEAQ. The CDR3 coding sequence is TGTGCCAGCAGAGCGGGTATGAACACAGATACGCAGTATTTT. Translation gives CASRAGMNTDTQYF.

The V gene is TRBV10-3, the J gene TRBJ1-1; D gene unclear. The CDR3 consists of 15 residues. In germline, CDR1 is ENHRY, CDR2 SYGVKD. V was clipped by 2 bases and J by 0 bases, with 10 bases between them. The CDR3 loop is CAISEIGGMNTEAFF. For the CDR3, the DNA is TGTGCCATCAGTGAGATCGGTGGGATGAACACTGAAGCTTTCTTT.

The J gene is TRBJ1-5, the V gene TRBV6-2 or TRBV6-3, with a possible D match to TRBD1 (6 bases). V was trimmed by 0 bases and J by 0 bases, leaving 15 bases between them. This CDR3 comprises 18 residues. Looked up from germline, CDR1 is MNHEY and CDR2 is SVGEGT. CDR3 residues: CASSYSSDREFSNQPQHF. DNA of the CDR3: TGTGCCAGCAGTTACTCTTCGGACAGAGAGTTTAGCAATCAGCCCCAGCATTTT.

V and J are TRBV7-9 and TRBJ2-1; maybe TRBD2 (5 bases). The CDR3 sequence is 13 residues long. Trimming took off 6 bases at V and 0 bases at J, with 6 bases between the two ends. In germline, CDR1 is SEHNR, CDR2 FQNEAQ (reference sequence). CDR3 loop: CASRSGSYNEQFF. The DNA for the CDR3 is TGTGCCAGCAGGAGCGGCTCCTACAATGAGCAGTTCTTC.

The V call is TRBV11-2, the J call TRBJ1-1, with 10 bases aligning to TRBD1. The CDR3 extends over 14 amino acids. J lost 10 bases, V lost 1 base, and 6 bases had no gene match. Germline V gene lookup returns CDR1 SGHAT and CDR2 FQNNGV. CDR3 sequence: CASSLVGTGDSAFF. The CDR3 coding sequence is TGTGCCAGCAGCTTAGTCGGGACAGGGGATTCAGCTTTCTTT. The entire variable domain, with the rest obtained from reference TRBV11-2 and TRBJ1-1, is as follows: EAGVAQSPRYKIIEKRQSVAFWCNPISGHATLYWYQQILGQGPKLLIQFQNNGVVDDSQLPKDRFSAERLKGVDSTLKIQPAKLEDSAVYLCASSLVGTGDSAFFGQGTRLTVV.

This clone was counted once. The rearrangement joins TRBV7-8 to TRBJ2-7; D is perhaps TRBD1 (6 bases). This CDR3 has 13 amino acids. Trimming stripped 5 bases from V and 3 bases from J, with 11 bases between. CDR1 is SGHVS, CDR2 FQNEAQ, per germline. Here the CDR3 reads CASSEGTYYEQYF. CDR3 nucleotides: TGTGCCAGCAGCGAAGGGACATACTACGAGCAGTACTTC. The whole variable domain, remainder taken from reference TRBV7-8 and TRBJ2-7, is GAGVSQSPRYKVAKRGQDVALRCDPISGHVSLFWYQQALGQGPEFLTYFQNEAQLDKSGLPSDRFFAERPEGSVSTLKIQRTQQEDSAVYLCASSEGTYYEQYFGPGTRLTVT.

On this clone itself: Other DNA sequences from this sample encode an identical CDR3 as well. The chain uses TRBV19 and TRBJ2-7; D is undetermined. The CDR3 runs to 14 residues. The germline gives CDR1 LNHDA, CDR2 SQIVND (reference sequence). V was shortened by 1 base and J by 0 bases, with 7 bases between the two germline ends. The CDR3 DNA reads as TGTGCCAGTAGTATAGGTGGGATCTCCTACGAGCAGTACTTC. Amino acids: CASSIGGISYEQYF. Full variable domain (missing parts from reference TRBV19 and TRBJ2-7): DGGITQSPKYLFRKEGQNVTLSCEQNLNHDAMYWYRQDPGQGLRLIYYSQIVNDFQKGDIAEGYSVSREKKESFPLTVTSAQKNPTAFYLCASSIGGISYEQYFGPGTRLTVT.

The rearrangement joins TRBV14 to TRBJ2-2, with 8 nucleotides matching TRBD1. Germline-derived CDR1 and CDR2 are SGHDN and FVKESK. The V segment lost 3 bases and the J segment 4 bases; nucleotides outside the gene matches: 1. CDR3 size: 14 residues. As DNA, the CDR3 is TGTGCCAGCAGCCAGCAGGGGGCCACCGGGGAGCTGTTTTTT. This codes for CASSQQGATGELFF.

The chain has TRBV6-5 and TRBJ2-7, with 12 nucleotides matching TRBD2. V shed 7 bases and J 4 bases; nucleotides not matched to a gene: 8. Germline V gene lookup returns CDR1 MNHEY and CDR2 SVGAGI. There are 15 residues in the CDR3. CDR3 coding DNA: TGTGCCAGCACCTCCCCCGGGACTAGCGGGTACGAGCAGTACTTC. Translating it yields CASTSPGTSGYEQYF.

The V and J genes are TRBV21-1 and TRBJ1-1; the table's D call, TRBD1, was not checked against the DNA. TRBV21-1 has pseudogene status. CDR3 length: 17 residues. CDR3 region: CASNWTGTGTKNTEAFF. The CDR3 nucleotides are TGTGCCAGCAATTGGACCGGGACAGGGACGAAGAACACTGAAGCTTTCTTT.

The chain carries TRBV7-3 and TRBJ2-3, with a tentative D call TRBD1 (5 bases). This CDR3 is built from 13 residues. Germline loops: CDR1 SGHTA, CDR2 FQGTGA. V was shortened by 5 bases and J by 2 bases, with 8 bases between the two germline ends. CDR3 protein: CASSQGDTDTQYF. The CDR3 coding sequence is TGTGCCAGCAGCCAGGGTGACACAGATACGCAGTATTTT. The full variable domain, in which reference TRBV7-3 and TRBJ2-3 provide the parts outside the CDR3, is GAGVSQTPSNKVTEKGKYVELRCDPISGHTALYWYRQSLGQGPEFLIYFQGTGAADDSGLPNDRFFAVRPEGSVSTLKIQRTERGDSAVYLCASSQGDTDTQYFGPGTRLTVL.

J is TRBJ2-6 and V is TRBV9, with TRBD1 matching 8 bases. Germline CDR1 SGDLS, CDR2 YYNGEE. Trimming cost V 4 bases and J 4 bases; bases outside gene matches: 4. The CDR3 spans 15 residues. The CDR3 is CASSPDRAGANVLTF. The DNA of the CDR3 is TGTGCCAGCAGCCCGGACAGGGCCGGGGCCAACGTCCTGACTTTC.

The J gene is TRBJ2-7, the V gene TRBV12-3 or TRBV12-4; 9 positions match TRBD1. Unmatched junction bases numbered 2, after V lost 6 bases and J lost 2 bases. This CDR3 is built from 13 residues. CDR3 in DNA: TGTGCCAGCAGGCGGACAGGGGCCTACGAGCAGTACTTC. It yields the protein CASRRTGAYEQYF.

This clone has just a few counts. V usage is TRBV6-5 and J usage is TRBJ1-5, with no clear D. Germline V gives CDR1 MNHEY, CDR2 SVGAGI. This CDR3 is built from 14 residues. Trimming took off 3 bases at V and 0 bases at J, with 6 bases between the two ends. CDR3 in amino acids: CASSYKSSNQPQHF. The CDR3 DNA is TGTGCCAGCAGTTATAAAAGTAGCAATCAGCCCCAGCATTTT.

The chain joins TRBV2 to TRBJ2-1; D unresolved. The length of the CDR3 is 12 residues. V lost 9 bases and J 6 bases, leaving 12 bases between the germline ends. The germline CDR1 and CDR2 sequences are SNHLY and FYNNEI. The CDR3 loop reads CASENIGNEQFF. The DNA for the CDR3 is TGTGCCAGTGAAAATATTGGCAATGAGCAGTTCTTC.

The V and J genes are TRBV11-1 and TRBJ2-3; 7 bases map to TRBD2. Losses at the gene ends were 0 bases for V and 9 bases for J; bases not matched to a gene: 0. Germline CDR1 SGHAT, CDR2 FQDESV (reference sequence). The CDR3 is made up of 12 amino acids. CDR3 protein: CASSLAGGTQYF. The CDR3 nucleotides read TGTGCCAGCAGCTTAGCGGGGGGGACGCAGTATTTT.

J is TRBJ1-4 and V is TRBV19; maybe TRBD1 (5 bases). The V end was cut by 2 bases, the J end by 8 bases, with 9 bases between. The germline V gene encodes CDR1 LNHDA and CDR2 SQIVND (reference sequence). The CDR3 is made up of 13 amino acids. CDR3 in amino acids: CASSIFRGEKLFF. DNA for the CDR3: TGTGCCAGTAGTATATTTCGGGGGGAAAAACTGTTTTTT.

The chain uses TRBV6-5 and TRBJ2-7, with 9 bases fitting TRBD2. Germline V gives CDR1 MNHEY, CDR2 SVGAGI. The CDR3 is 14 amino acids. V shed 6 bases and J 3 bases; nucleotides not matched to a gene: 6. CDR3: CASRVAGVLYEQYF. The CDR3 DNA sequence: TGTGCCAGCAGGGTAGCGGGAGTACTCTACGAGCAGTACTTC.

V usage is TRBV27 and J usage is TRBJ2-7; D might be TRBD1 (6 bases). This CDR3 contains 14 residues. CDR1 and CDR2 (germline): MNHEY, SMNVEV (reference sequence). The V and J ends lost 5 bases and 3 bases respectively, with 14 bases between them. The CDR3 bases are TGTGCCAGCAGTCCCGATGGGGGCCTCTACGAGCAGTACTTC. This codes for CASSPDGGLYEQYF.

V usage is TRBV7-2 and J usage is TRBJ1-1, with 8 nucleotides matching TRBD1. After removal of 5 bases from V and 0 bases from J, the junction contained 2 bases not matched to a gene. CDR1 is SGHTA and CDR2 is FQGNSA in the germline V gene. The CDR3 contains 14 residues. For the CDR3, the DNA is TGTGCCAGCAGCGAGGGACAGGTGAACACTGAAGCTTTCTTT. It codes for CASSEGQVNTEAFF.

J is TRBJ2-7 and V is TRBV10-2; 12 nucleotides line up with TRBD2. After removal of 10 bases from V and 2 bases from J, the junction contained 9 bases not matched to a gene. The CDR3 is 15 residues long. CDR1 is WSHSY, CDR2 SAAADI, per germline. CDR3 nucleotide sequence: TGCGCCACGGTAGGACTAGCGGGACTGCCCTACGAGCAGTACTTC. It is translated as CATVGLAGLPYEQYF.

This clone was seen a few times. This chain connects TRBV27 to TRBJ1-1; D may be TRBD1 (6 bases). The CDR3 runs 13 residues. Germline CDR1 MNHEY, CDR2 SMNVEV (reference sequence). V was clipped by 8 bases and J by 4 bases, with 14 bases between them. Written as DNA, the CDR3 is TGTGCCAGCCGCCAACAGGGAATCACTGAAGCTTTCTTT. It translates to CASRQQGITEAFF.

The rearrangement links TRBV3-1 (or the pseudogene TRBV3-2) to TRBJ2-1; D may be TRBD2 (5 bases). CDR3 size: 16 residues. Trimming took 0 bases from V and 7 from J, leaving 16 bases between them. Germline V gene data show CDR1 as LGHDT and CDR2 as YNNKEL (reference sequence). The CDR3 DNA sequence: TGTGCCAGCAGCCAAGACGGAGGACGGACGTTAAATGAGCAGTTCTTC. Its protein product is CASSQDGGRTLNEQFF.

J is TRBJ1-2 and V is TRBV6-5, with TRBD1 matching over 9 bases. Germline lookup yields CDR1 MNHEY and CDR2 SVGAGI. This CDR3 is 14 amino acids long. Trimming at V came to 5 bases and at J to 8 bases, leaving 9 bases not matched to a gene. Written as DNA, the CDR3 is TGTGCCAGCAGTCTCTACAGGGGGCAAGTAGGCTACACCTTC. This sequence encodes CASSLYRGQVGYTF.

This rearrangement joins TRBV19 to TRBJ1-1; 10 positions agree with TRBD1. Germline V gives CDR1 LNHDA, CDR2 SQIVND (reference sequence). The CDR3 runs 15 residues. V trimming: 8 bases; J trimming: 1 base; junction bases outside the gene matches: 7. CDR3 nucleotides: TGTGCCAGTGACGACAGGGGGCTAGGGAACACTGAAGCTTTCTTT. It is translated as CASDDRGLGNTEAFF.

The chain links TRBV7-2 to TRBJ2-5; unclear D gene. The V gene's germline CDR1 is SGHTA and CDR2 FQGNSA. The CDR3 is 15 residues long. The germline V and J ends were trimmed by 5 bases and 0 bases, with 13 bases remaining between them. The CDR3 sequence is CASSRAYGYQETQYF. The CDR3 DNA sequence: TGTGCCAGCAGCCGGGCATACGGCTACCAAGAGACCCAGTACTTC.

The chain joins TRBV10-1 to TRBJ2-5; 8 nucleotides line up with TRBD1. Losses at the gene ends were 6 bases for V and 4 bases for J; bases not matched to a gene: 4. Germline CDR1 reads WNHNN; CDR2 reads SYGVQD (reference sequence). This CDR3 is 13 amino acids long. CDR3 amino acids: CASSSGQAETQYF. CDR3 bases: TGCGCCAGCAGCTCGGGACAGGCAGAGACCCAGTACTTC.

The CDR3: CASSYQNTGELFF. CDR3 DNA: TGTGCCAGCAGTTACCAGAACACCGGGGAGCTGTTTTTT. J is TRBJ2-2 and V is TRBV27; no clear D gene. The germline V gene has CDR1 MNHEY and CDR2 SMNVEV (reference sequence). The CDR3 spans 13 residues. The V end was cut by 4 bases, the J end by 1 base, with 4 bases between.

The chain joins TRBV5-1 to TRBJ1-1, with D maybe TRBD1 (5 bases). The CDR3 sequence is 12 residues long. V was pared by 0 bases and J by 10 bases, with 10 bases between. Germline V gene data show CDR1 as SGHRS and CDR2 as YFSETQ. The DNA for the CDR3 is TGCGCCAGCAGCTTGGTAGGGGATGGAGCTTTCTTT. Its protein is CASSLVGDGAFF.